This T cell receptor (beta chain) was captured in a study of cytomegalovirus exposure and HLA in healthy donors (TCRdb year 2017). At the level of the whole study: In an earlier analysis of under 750 of the donors, 276 Gb of sequence data and 100 million or so unique TCR beta sequences from about 179 million T cells were reported. An early release that covered 640 HLA-typed donors contained approximately 300 gigabases of sequencing data and around 80 million unique TCR sequences. Of the roughly 430 genotyped donors, around 81% fell in the genetic ancestry cluster associated with self-reported Caucasian donors. The study aimed to test whether signatures of past pathogen exposure could be identified by cataloging public T cell receptors. The study used immunosequencing to profile the T cell repertoires of approximately 690 subjects and linked those repertoires to cytomegalovirus serostatus. Besides the first cohort of roughly 700 subjects, a separate validation cohort made up of about 120 different subjects was used. The study combined high-throughput TCR immunosequencing, statistical association of individual TCRs with disease status, and machine learning to predict cytomegalovirus infection status. A later analysis re-analyzed previously published TCR beta repertoires from 666 donors and added high-resolution HLA genotyping to study TCR occurrence patterns. In the later analysis, no new phenotypic data were used to find candidate immune exposures; instead, reliance was placed on TCR beta sequences and their occurrence across donors. In an earlier analysis of 587 of the donors, high-throughput TCR beta sequencing was used to judge whether each TCR beta V gene segment behaved as functional or pseudogenic. Alongside the repertoire data, information on donor age, sex, ethnicity and CMV serostatus was compiled. In a later genetic analysis, genome-wide SNP genotypes for about three fifths of the roughly 670 donors were used, and that subset was treated as a discovery cohort. Every repertoire in the discovery cohort had been generated on one and the same sequencing platform. Class I and class II HLA loci were covered by the typing at four-digit resolution. The number of typed donors differed by locus: about 620-640 for A, B, C, DRB1 and DQB1; 500 to 550 for DQA1; approximately 600 for DPA1; and some 430 for DPB1. Because of strong linkage in the cohort, five DR-DQ haplotypes were treated as single units for association and clustering. Among about 400 genotyped donors of the cohort, an average of around 240,000 unique TCR beta nucleotide sequences was sequenced per donor, of which about 19% were non-productive.

Here is what the overall study found, with its caveats: This cohort had only TCR beta chains sequenced, and the lack of alpha or paired-chain data limited which features could be detected. Broadly in line with IMGT annotations, most TCR beta V segments showed up in productive rearrangements about 87% or about 30% of the time in an earlier analysis of under 700 of the donors. Because some donors lacked HLA typing at each locus, the association tests relied only on the typed subset. Most TCR sequences were seen in very few donors, while some public TCRs were found in many individuals. A few of the identified cytomegalovirus-associated TCR beta chains were confirmed in vitro to be specific for cytomegalovirus antigens. Strong co-occurrence of HLA alleles, especially DR and DQ, made assigning TCR associations to individual alleles difficult. An association between a missense DCLRE1C variant and V-gene and J-gene trimming of TCR beta chains was found in a later genetic analysis and replicated in an independent cohort. In a later analysis, several top co-occurrence clusters were reported to appear linked to parvovirus B19, influenza, CMV and Epstein-Barr virus. Some 15 rarely observed V segments, including chromosome 9 orphons, were excluded from the earlier analysis of some 590 of the donors because counts were too low. It was suggested by the authors that the approach could potentially be generalized to other disease states and immunological phenotypes. A further reported finding was that TCR beta sequences accurately predicted the HLA-A and HLA-B alleles for most subjects in the first cohort. A group of highly shared sequence variants was considered likely to be a technical artifact of the sequencing pipeline. A later analysis found that most CMV-associated TCR beta chains appeared HLA-restricted, with HLA associations seemingly driven largely by CMV exposure. In a later analysis, HLA-associated TCR beta chains were found to be more clonally expanded and to have lower generation probabilities than equally common non-associated chains. Roughly uniform sequencing depth across donors was assumed in presence/absence analyses, although this assumption may not hold. The 87-base-pair reads could not distinguish some IMGT-functional V segments, including TRBV6-2 and TRBV6-3, so those segments were excluded. The classifier was reported to diagnose cytomegalovirus status with high specificity and sensitivity in both the original cohort and the validation cohort. Correlated functional status among segregating V segments might reflect linkage disequilibrium, but an unknown experimental factor could not be ruled out. At a false discovery rate of 0.05, a later analysis linked roughly 17,000 TCR beta sequences to specific HLA alleles. The only immune exposure information available for the cohort was CMV serostatus. A later genetic analysis reported fewer N-insertions in productive TCRs among donors in an Asian-associated ancestry cluster than the 666-donor mean. In a later analysis, TCR association rates were found to vary across HLA loci, with the most associated TCRs seen for DRB1 alleles and the fewest for HLA-C alleles. The study gave a list of about 150 TCR beta chains associated with cytomegalovirus.

Libraries were constructed by the immunoSEQ multiplex PCR assay. For the multiplex PCR, a mixture combining 60 forward primers for TCR Vbeta segments and 13 reverse primers for TCR Jbeta segments was used. The CDR3 region of rearranged TCR beta genes was amplified from genomic DNA with a multiplex PCR assay. On the Illumina HiSeq System, the amplified TCR beta libraries were sequenced as 87-base-pair reads. In the original analysis: Across the 666 repertoires, a later analysis counted roughly 84 million unique TCR beta chains, around 11 million of which were shared by at least two donors. A nearest-neighbor algorithm error-corrected the raw reads and collapsed the reads into unique sequences, merging closely related sequences to remove PCR and sequencing errors. To assign V, D and J gene segments, CDR3 sequences were aligned to IMGT reference sequences. For a sequence to be retained, a match of at least six nucleotides was required to both a V gene segment and a J gene segment. Rearrangements were called productive when the CDR3 lacked stop codons and stayed in frame with V and J; all others were non-productive. Following IMGT convention, CDR3 was defined as the stretch from the second conserved V-encoded cysteine up to the conserved J-encoded phenylalanine. The earlier analysis of 500 to 600 of the donors excluded sequences that lacked an unambiguous match to a single V gene segment. An earlier analysis of 587 of the donors called V segments functional above 56.7% productive rearrangements and segregating when the between-donor standard deviation exceeded 5%. A statistical classification framework was built to diagnose cytomegalovirus status from the catalog of TCR beta chain sequences. V and J gene assignment, in a later analysis, came from comparing TCR nucleotide sequences with IMGT/GENE-DB human TR gene sequences. Using the TCRdist pipeline, a later analysis assigned CDR3 sequences along with most-parsimonious VDJ recombination scenarios. In a later analysis, each TCR beta chain was defined by its CDR3 amino acid sequence together with its V-gene family, and reads lacking a unique V-gene family were excluded. In a later analysis, a few hundred highly shared, low-generation-probability nucleotide sequences were removed to address suspected cross-contamination and a sequencing artifact. A later analysis calculated a clonal expansion index for each public chain from normalized within-repertoire ranks of inferred template counts. In a later analysis, generation probabilities were computed with a VDJ recombination model fitted to out-of-frame rearrangements, and the resulting probabilities were checked against IGoR. Hypergeometric tests were used in a later analysis to score TCR-TCR, TCR-HLA and TCR-CMV co-occurrence, with a repertoire-size bias correction applied to the TCR pairs. In a later analysis, false discovery rates were estimated by permuting HLA or CMV assignments 20 times. In a later analysis, co-occurring TCRs were grouped using DBSCAN, with TCRdist sequence similarity added in when clustering inside HLA-allele-positive subsets. For co-occurrence clustering, repertoires with fewer than 30,000 or more than 120,000 public chains were excluded, along with roughly five repertoires with anomalous nucleotide sharing. Sourced from immuneACCESS, this table was stored by TCRdb with only in-frame sequences that have V and J called. A share of the clones is absent; for the studies checked, an unresolved V gene accounts for under half, and the remainder has no known explanation. That table is the source of V, J and clone size, and D and trimming were worked out from the DNA. The sample table records under 150,000 clones; 80% of these occur just once. The ten largest clones add up to about 4% of the sample.

The cohort was made up of approximately 700 healthy bone marrow donors. At the time of sampling, every cohort member was nominally healthy, though immune exposures that went unrecorded were likely present. The donor was CMV seronegative and belonged to the group of roughly 330 seronegative cohort members. A peripheral blood sample was collected from each donor, and TCR beta sequencing was performed on peripheral blood mononuclear cells. The Qiagen DNeasy Blood Extraction Kit was used to extract genomic DNA from the blood cell samples. Looking up the germline V gene yields CDR1 ENHRY and CDR2 SYGVKD. From its cysteine to its phenylalanine, the CDR3 spans 15 amino acids. Only the CDR3 part of the read is kept: 45 bases, read in frame from the first base. V loses 9 bases, J loses 2 bases, and the germline ends lie 20 bases apart. In its sample, this clone was seen a few times. The antigen it recognizes is unknown. Base qualities are not provided; no much larger clone lies one nucleotide away.

In this chain, TRBV10-3 is recombined with TRBJ2-7, and the D gene may be TRBD2, 6 bases matching. The TCR originated in a woman aged 40-49 years in good health and CMV-seronegative. Sequences were obtained from PBMCs. CDR3 sequence: CAIGARDSNPYEQYF. In nucleotide form, the sequence is TGTGCCATTGGGGCCCGGGACTCCAATCCCTACGAGCAGTACTTC.